The source of this T cell receptor beta chain is a study of T cell responses to AZD1222 COVID-19 vaccine. Produced via immunoSEQ multiplex PCR; TCRdb's table is partial and in-frame only. Of 55,000 to 65,000 clones in the sample, 75% to 90% were seen once. CDR1 SNHLY and CDR2 FYNNEI come from the germline V gene. V was pared by 1 base and J by 6 bases, with 15 bases between. The CDR3 consists of 16 residues. Study-level findings and limits: As reported, nearly half of all spike-specific TCRs target variant regions that are unmutated. It was only after the peak T cell response that any repertoires were sampled.

As regards this clone: Antigen specificity is unknown.

The sequence came from an adult in good health. The specimen comprised peripheral blood, sampled on day 0 of AZD1222 vaccination. This chain uses TRBV2 with TRBJ2-2; D is ambiguous. This chain's CDR3 is CASSEGPRLGAGELFF. CDR3 nucleotide sequence: TGTGCCAGCAGTGAAGGGCCTCGACTTGGGGCCGGGGAGCTGTTTTTT.